A single T cell receptor (beta chain) is shown here with its context. In the original analysis: Cell counts per sample came from amplifying reference gene primers. Data came from immunoSEQ multiplex PCR; TCRdb stores just in-frame clones and leaves some out. D and trimming were read from the DNA, whereas the V and J calls and clone size are those reported in that table. Of about 260,000 clones in the sample, about 88% were seen once. The data derive from a study of blood T cell repertoires in COVID-19. For the study at large: T cells, B-cell-depleted T cells, or PBMCs supplied cDNA or gDNA.

Trimming at V came to 4 bases and at J to 4 bases, leaving 2 bases not matched to a gene. This CDR3 is built from 13 residues. Germline CDR1 and CDR2: SGHRS and YFSETQ. This chain links TRBV5-1 with TRBJ2-1; TRBD1 aligns across 7 bases. This clonotype originated in a man in his sixties who had recovered from COVID-19. The sequenced sample was peripheral blood. The CDR3 DNA follows: TGCGCCAGCAGCACGACAGGGTACAATGAGCAGTTCTTC. Its protein product is CASSTTGYNEQFF. The whole variable domain, remainder taken from reference TRBV5-1 and TRBJ2-1, is KAGVTQTPRYLIKTRGQQVTLSCSPISGHRSVSWYQQTPGQGLQFLFEYFSETQRNKGNFPGRFSGRQFSNSRSEMNVSTLELGDSALYLCASSTTGYNEQFFGPGTRLTVL.